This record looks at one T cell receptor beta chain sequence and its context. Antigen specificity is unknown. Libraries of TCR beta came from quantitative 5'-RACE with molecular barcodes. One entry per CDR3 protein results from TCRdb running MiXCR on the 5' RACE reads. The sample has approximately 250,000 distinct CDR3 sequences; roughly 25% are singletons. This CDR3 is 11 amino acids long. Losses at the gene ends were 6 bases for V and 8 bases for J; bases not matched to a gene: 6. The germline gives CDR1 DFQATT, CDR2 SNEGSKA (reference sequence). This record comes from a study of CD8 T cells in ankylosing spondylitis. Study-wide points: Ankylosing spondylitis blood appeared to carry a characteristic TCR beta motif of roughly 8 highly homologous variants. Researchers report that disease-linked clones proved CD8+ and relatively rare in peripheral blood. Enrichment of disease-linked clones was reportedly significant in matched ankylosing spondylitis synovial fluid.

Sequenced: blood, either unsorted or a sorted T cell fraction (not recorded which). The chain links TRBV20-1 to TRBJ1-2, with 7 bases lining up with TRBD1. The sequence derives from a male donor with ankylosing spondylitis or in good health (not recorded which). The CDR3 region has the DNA TGCAGTGCCCCGACAGGGAGAGGCTACACCTTC. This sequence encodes CSAPTGRGYTF.